One sample yielded the 32 T cell receptor beta chains listed below, sequenced in a study of blood T cell repertoires in COVID-19. Repertoires were generated with immunoSEQ multiplex PCR, while TCRdb's copy carries only in-frame clones and drops some. The repertoire holds 110,000 or so clones, with approximately 87% as singletons. The material sequenced was peripheral blood. Source of these receptors: a woman aged 45-65 years with acute or convalescent COVID-19.

The rearrangement links TRBV6-2 or TRBV6-3 to TRBJ2-2; D not resolved. The V and J ends lost 2 bases and 7 bases respectively, with 8 bases between them. This CDR3 is built from 13 residues. Germline V CDR1 and CDR2: MNHEY, SVGEGT. CDR3 nucleotides: TGTGCCAGCAGTTACGTCGTTAGCGGGGAGCTGTTTTTT. Protein sequence: CASSYVVSGELFF.

The chain has TRBV11-2 and TRBJ2-5, with D perhaps matching TRBD1 (5 bases). CDR1 and CDR2 from the germline V gene are SGHAT and FQNNGV. V lost 1 base and J lost 7, with 22 bases in between. This CDR3 has 17 amino acids. CDR3 in DNA: TGTGCCAGCAGCTTAGGACGACTCCTGGATTTTAGGGGGACCCAGTACTTC. Translated, it gives CASSLGRLLDFRGTQYF.

The chain is built from TRBV11-2 and TRBJ2-5; D may be TRBD2 (6 bases). The CDR3 is made up of 13 amino acids. The V gene lost 4 bases and the J gene lost 5 bases, with 11 bases spanning the gap. Germline V CDR1 and CDR2: SGHAT, FQNNGV. CDR3 loop: CASSSTSSETQYF. For the CDR3, the DNA is TGTGCCAGCAGCTCCACTAGCTCGGAGACCCAGTACTTC.

CDR3 sequence (DNA): TGTGCCAGCAGCAGGACAGGGTTGGACACCGGGGAGCTGTTTTTT. Translating it yields CASSRTGLDTGELFF. V is TRBV5-6 and J is TRBJ2-2; 8 nucleotides line up with TRBD1. The V and J ends lost 4 bases and 3 bases, in that order; junction bases with no gene match: 5. The CDR3 extends over 15 amino acids. CDR1 is SGHDT, CDR2 YYEEEE, per germline.

The chain has TRBV4-3 and TRBJ2-7; D remains unclear. This CDR3 spans 17 amino acids. The V end lost 0 bases, the J end lost 4 bases, and 19 bases lay between the germline ends. Germline assignment: CDR1 LGHNA and CDR2 YSLEER. CDR3 loop: CASSQEGWSGEAYEQYF. In DNA, the CDR3 is TGCGCCAGCAGCCAAGAAGGTTGGTCGGGTGAAGCTTACGAGCAGTACTTC.

The chain links TRBV11-3 to TRBJ2-3, with 8 nucleotides matching TRBD2. Germline CDR1 reads SGHNT; CDR2 reads YENEEA. This CDR3 has 16 residues. V gave up 5 bases and J gave up 3 bases; unmatched junction bases: 10. CDR3 coding DNA: TGTGCCAGCAGCATCGTGACTAGCGTGAGGACAGATACGCAGTATTTT. This translates into CASSIVTSVRTDTQYF.

The rearrangement uses TRBV7-8 and TRBJ2-4; 7 nucleotides agree with TRBD2. The CDR3 length is 13 residues. Trimming cost V 5 bases and J 5 bases; bases outside gene matches: 3. From germline, CDR1 is SGHVS and CDR2 FQNEAQ. DNA for the CDR3: TGTGCCAGCAGCCGCGGGGGTGAAAACATTCAGTACTTC. It is translated as CASSRGGENIQYF. Based on the CDR3 plus reference TRBV7-8 and TRBJ2-4, the full variable domain is GAGVSQSPRYKVAKRGQDVALRCDPISGHVSLFWYQQALGQGPEFLTYFQNEAQLDKSGLPSDRFFAERPEGSVSTLKIQRTQQEDSAVYLCASSRGGENIQYFGAGTRLSVL.

The chain carries TRBV19 and TRBJ2-3; possible D gene TRBD2, 5 bases. The V end was cut by 9 bases, the J end by 0 bases, with 16 bases between. In germline, CDR1 is LNHDA, CDR2 SQIVND (reference sequence). This CDR3 is 15 amino acids long. This chain's CDR3 is CASATRSASTDTQYF. The CDR3 DNA sequence: TGTGCCAGCGCGACCCGTAGCGCTAGCACAGATACGCAGTATTTT.

V and J are TRBV4-2 and TRBJ2-1; 9 bases align to TRBD2. After removal of 2 bases from V and 10 bases from J, the junction contained 12 bases not matched to a gene. Germline CDR1 and CDR2: LGHNA and YNFKEQ. The CDR3 spans 16 residues. CDR3 sequence (DNA): TGTGCCAGCAGCCAACTCACCGGGACTAGCCTATTAGAGCAGTTCTTC. It encodes CASSQLTGTSLLEQFF.

The V gene is TRBV19, the J gene TRBJ2-7, with 9 bases aligning to TRBD1. Trimming took 5 bases from V and 6 from J; bases not matched to a gene: 11. The CDR3 loop spans 15 amino acids. Germline V gene lookup returns CDR1 LNHDA and CDR2 SQIVND (reference sequence). In nucleotides, the CDR3 is TGTGCCAGTAGTGCCTCCGGGACAGGGCTGGGCGAGCAGTACTTC. It specifies CASSASGTGLGEQYF.

A remark on this clone: At one boundary the junction diverges from the germline segment, which might be a read error. The CDR3 protein is CAWQWSGTRNF. In DNA form, the CDR3 reads TGTGCCTGGCAGTGGAGCGGGACAAGAAACTTC. This chain joins TRBV30 and TRBJ2-5, with D perhaps matching TRBD2 (7 bases). CDR3 length: 11 amino acids. Germline assignment: CDR1 GTSNPN and CDR2 SVGIG (reference sequence).

The V and J genes are TRBV7-2 and TRBJ1-1; the D is unclear. V lost 4 bases and J 1 base, leaving 13 bases between the germline ends. Germline CDR1 reads SGHTA; CDR2 reads FQGNSA. The CDR3 consists of 15 residues. CDR3 coding DNA: TGTGCCAGCAGCTCCACATGGCGGGGGAACACTGAAGCTTTCTTT. It yields the protein CASSSTWRGNTEAFF.

The chain carries TRBV5-1 and TRBJ2-2; 7 bases map to TRBD1. Trimming removed 4 bases from V and 4 bases from J; junction bases left unmatched: 7. The CDR3 has 15 amino acids. Germline CDR1 is SGHRS and CDR2 is YFSETQ. CDR3 sequence reads: CASSRTGEPTGELFF. DNA for the CDR3: TGCGCCAGCAGCCGTACAGGGGAACCCACCGGGGAGCTGTTTTTT.

This clone was recorded once. The chain carries TRBV7-8 and TRBJ1-2; tentatively, D is TRBD1 (5 bases). The V end lost 5 bases, the J end lost 8 bases, and 21 bases lay between the germline ends. Per germline, CDR1 SGHVS and CDR2 FQNEAQ. The CDR3 length is 15 residues. The CDR3 region is CASSMAGGGSEGYTF. The CDR3 DNA is TGTGCCAGCAGCATGGCGGGGGGAGGATCGGAGGGCTACACCTTC.

The chain combines TRBV5-6 with TRBJ1-6; perhaps TRBD1 as D (6 bases). The CDR3 totals 15 residues. The ends were cut back, 5 bases at V and 6 bases at J, with 15 bases in the middle. CDR1 is SGHDT, CDR2 YYEEEE, per germline. The CDR3: CASRGQPGANSPLHF. CDR3 coding DNA: TGTGCCAGCAGAGGACAGCCCGGAGCTAATTCACCCCTCCACTTT.

V usage is TRBV5-1 and J usage is TRBJ2-5, with 9 bases identical to TRBD1. The CDR3 has 15 residues. CDR1 and CDR2 (germline): SGHRS, YFSETQ. With V trimmed by 2 bases and J by 3 bases, 5 bases remained unmatched. For the CDR3, the DNA is TGCGCCAGCAGCTTTGGGAGGGACAGGGAAGAGACCCAGTACTTC. Its translation: CASSFGRDREETQYF.

The chain links TRBV19 to TRBJ1-2; 7 nucleotides match TRBD1. The CDR3 runs to 12 residues. After removal of 5 bases from V and 10 bases from J, the junction contained 7 bases not matched to a gene. Germline CDR1 is LNHDA and CDR2 is SQIVND (reference sequence). As DNA, the CDR3 is TGTGCCAGTAGTCCTACGGACAGGTCCTACACCTTC. Its translation: CASSPTDRSYTF.

The chain has TRBV3-1 (or the pseudogene TRBV3-2) and TRBJ2-7; TRBD2 agrees at 13 bases. The CDR3 sequence is 19 residues long. V lost 1 base, J lost 7 bases, and 16 bases stayed unmatched. The germline CDR1 and CDR2 sequences are LGHDT and YNNKEL (reference sequence). Written as DNA, the CDR3 is TGTGCCAGCAGCCAAGGACTAGCGGGAGGTCCGTATTGGAATAAAGAGCAGTACTTC. Its translation is CASSQGLAGGPYWNKEQYF.

This chain connects TRBV6-6 to TRBJ2-6, with D maybe TRBD1 (6 bases). The germline V and J ends were trimmed by 2 bases and 1 base, with 9 bases remaining between them. The CDR3 has 16 residues. Germline-derived CDR1 and CDR2 are MNHNY and SVGAGI (reference sequence). The CDR3 here is CASSYGGRSGANVLTF. Written as DNA, the CDR3 is TGTGCCAGCAGTTACGGGGGCCGGTCTGGGGCCAACGTCCTGACTTTC.

The chain couples TRBV10-2 to TRBJ2-5; D gene unclear. Looked up from germline, CDR1 is WSHSY and CDR2 is SAAADI. CDR3 length: 12 residues. The V gene lost 4 bases and the J gene lost 4 bases, with 7 bases spanning the gap. The CDR3 reads CASSVGGETQYF. CDR3 bases: TGCGCCAGCAGTGTCGGCGGAGAGACCCAGTACTTC.

This chain links TRBV19 with TRBJ1-1; D unclear. This CDR3 is 16 amino acids long. Trimming removed 1 base from V and 8 bases from J, with 20 bases in between. The germline gives CDR1 LNHDA, CDR2 SQIVND (reference sequence). CDR3 in DNA: TGTGCCAGTAGTATAGGTTTCGGAGGGAGTACTTGGGAAGCTTTCTTT. This codes for CASSIGFGGSTWEAFF.

The V gene is TRBV5-8, the J gene TRBJ1-5, with 9 bases identical to TRBD1. Per the germline V gene, CDR1 is SGHTS and CDR2 is YDEGEE. The CDR3 is 16 residues long. V trimming: 4 bases; J trimming: 2 bases; junction bases outside the gene matches: 7. CDR3 DNA: TGTGCCAGCAGCCGCGGGACAGGGAGGGGCAATCAGCCCCAGCATTTT. Its protein is CASSRGTGRGNQPQHF.

This clone was detected a few times. This chain links TRBV10-2 with TRBJ2-7, with 8 bases that match TRBD2. V trimming: 6 bases; J trimming: 5 bases; junction bases outside the gene matches: 6. CDR3 length: 13 residues. CDR1 and CDR2 from the germline V gene are WSHSY and SAAADI. CDR3 loop: CASSGTSRDEQYF. In nucleotides, the CDR3 is TGCGCCAGCAGCGGGACTAGTCGCGACGAGCAGTACTTC.

This chain connects TRBV2 to TRBJ2-1; 7 nucleotides agree with TRBD2. This CDR3 has 15 residues. Germline V gives CDR1 SNHLY, CDR2 FYNNEI. The junction had 9 bases not matched to a gene; V was cut back by 6 bases and J by 4 bases. The CDR3 DNA follows: TGTGCCAGCAGGGCCCGGGGGGATTGGTACAATGAGCAGTTCTTC. Translated, it gives CASRARGDWYNEQFF.

The chain employs TRBV7-2 and TRBJ2-5; TRBD2 aligns across 9 bases. V dropped 1 base and J dropped 5; count of bases not matched to a gene: 8. Germline CDR1 reads SGHTA; CDR2 reads FQGNSA. The CDR3 runs to 16 residues. CDR3 sequence reads: CASSLGLAGSRETQYF. Here the CDR3 DNA reads TGTGCCAGCAGCTTAGGTCTAGCGGGGTCACGGGAGACCCAGTACTTC.

This chain links TRBV3-1 (or the pseudogene TRBV3-2) with TRBJ1-4; D is possibly TRBD1 (6 bases). CDR1 is LGHDT, CDR2 YNNKEL, per germline (reference sequence). This CDR3 spans 13 amino acids. Trimming took 4 bases from V and 11 from J, leaving 14 bases between them. The CDR3 reads CASSLLGGTKLFF. CDR3 nucleotides: TGTGCCAGCAGCCTTTTAGGGGGAACCAAACTGTTTTTT.

The chain couples TRBV2 to TRBJ1-5; possible D gene TRBD1, 5 bases. V was cut by 6 bases and J by 5 bases, with 17 bases left in between. The CDR3 sequence is 15 residues long. Germline loops: CDR1 SNHLY, CDR2 FYNNEI. The chain's CDR3 is CASRPMGGSDQPQHF. As DNA, the CDR3 is TGTGCCAGCAGACCAATGGGGGGGTCGGATCAGCCCCAGCATTTT.

The chain combines TRBV7-8 with TRBJ1-1; 9 positions match TRBD1. The CDR3 runs 13 residues. The V gene end was trimmed by 1 base and the J gene end by 10 bases; junction bases not matched to a gene: 4. From germline, CDR1 is SGHVS and CDR2 FQNEAQ. The CDR3 DNA reads as TGTGCCAGCAGCTTAGAGGGACAGGGAGGAGCTTTCTTT. It encodes CASSLEGQGGAFF.

The chain recombines TRBV25-1 with TRBJ2-3; 7 positions agree with TRBD2. This CDR3 spans 16 amino acids. Per germline, CDR1 MGHDK and CDR2 SYGVNS. Trimming removed 4 bases from V and 5 bases from J; junction bases left unmatched: 12. CDR3 sequence: CASSGSWREPGDTQYF. The CDR3 nucleotides read TGTGCCAGCAGTGGTTCGTGGCGGGAGCCAGGAGATACGCAGTATTTT.

J is TRBJ1-1 and V is TRBV27; TRBD1 is a possible D gene (6 bases). The CDR3 sequence is 17 residues long. The germline V and J ends were trimmed by 5 bases and 5 bases, with 24 bases remaining between them. Germline V gene lookup returns CDR1 MNHEY and CDR2 SMNVEV (reference sequence). CDR3 in DNA: TGTGCCAGCAGTGGGTATTGGGGGGGCGTAGGGGGAACTGAAGCTTTCTTT. This sequence encodes CASSGYWGGVGGTEAFF.

The DNA of the CDR3 is TGCGTTGGGGTAGCGGGGGACGAGCAGTACTTC. Translating gives CVGVAGDEQYF. The J gene is TRBJ2-7, the V gene TRBV20-1; TRBD2 matches 9 bases. The germline V gene encodes CDR1 DFQATT and CDR2 SNEGSKA (reference sequence). There are 11 residues in the CDR3.

This clone turned up a few times. The J gene is TRBJ1-2, the V gene TRBV29-1; 7 bases are a match to TRBD1. There are 14 residues in the CDR3. Trimming cost V 5 bases and J 7 bases; bases outside gene matches: 13. Germline CDR1 reads SQVTM; CDR2 reads ANQGSEA. CDR3 sequence: CSVTSLGQKGGYTF. DNA for the CDR3: TGCAGCGTTACCTCCTTGGGACAGAAGGGTGGCTACACCTTC.